This record covers a single T cell receptor (beta chain). As yet, its antigen is unknown. The sample belongs to a study of blood T cells in healthy people across ages. Overall study context: T cells yielded about one barcoded beta molecule per two cells through template switching. Findings and caveats of the study: Total diversity from one million sequenced T cells was likely underestimated.

A J-beta primer mix and a sample-barcoded 5' primer were used in a second PCR of roughly 6 to 12 cycles. MiXCR, applied by TCRdb to the 5' RACE reads, yields one record per CDR3 protein. The data hold fewer than 2 million distinct CDR3 sequences, with about 39% observed a single time. Trimming removed 3 bases from V and 6 bases from J, with 9 bases in between. The CDR3 sequence is 12 residues long. Looked up from germline, CDR1 is DFQATT and CDR2 is SNEGSKA (reference sequence). V usage is TRBV20-1 and J usage is TRBJ2-1, with a possible D match to TRBD2 (5 bases). This receptor was identified in a human donor in good health. The sample consisted of blood. The CDR3 loop is CSASFTSNEQFF. Here the CDR3 DNA reads TGCAGTGCTAGCTTTACTAGCAATGAGCAGTTCTTC.